Listed below are T cell receptor beta chains from one sample, sequenced in a study of radiotherapy plus CTLA-4 blockade in lung cancer. The protocol was immunoSEQ multiplex PCR, while the TCRdb copy is restricted to in-frame clones and leaves out a portion. Of about 97,000 clones in the sample, 65% to 85% were seen once. The sequenced sample was peripheral blood, obtained from a patient treated with radiotherapy plus ipilimumab. These receptors originate from a human donor with non-small cell lung cancer who had a partial response to radiotherapy plus ipilimumab. Some clones in this sample may be carry-over from other donors' samples. The CDR3 runs from the conserved cysteine through the conserved F or W.

len: 14
v_gene: TRBV19
j_gene: TRBJ2-3
CDR3aa: CASSRLAGADTQYF

len: 13
v_gene: TRBV13
j_gene: TRBJ2-2
CDR3aa: CASSFLATGELFF

len: 16
v_gene: TRBV5-5
j_gene: TRBJ2-7
CDR3aa: CASSLGVGGGAYEQYF

len: 16
v_gene: TRBV10-1
j_gene: TRBJ2-5
CDR3aa: CASRSKPHGAKETQYF

len: 17
v_gene: TRBV7-9
j_gene: TRBJ1-4
CDR3aa: CASSSPASTGWGEKLFF

len: 15
v_gene: TRBV10-1
j_gene: TRBJ2-3
CDR3aa: CASSEGGSGADTQYF

len: 14
v_gene: TRBV7-6
j_gene: TRBJ2-7
CDR3aa: CASSLGQGAYEQYF

len: 18
v_gene: TRBV4-1
j_gene: TRBJ2-2
CDR3aa: CASSQVFPGQGWAGELFF

len: 14
v_gene: TRBV6-5
j_gene: TRBJ2-7
CDR3aa: CASGTAGPSYEQYF

len: 13
v_gene: TRBV7-2
j_gene: TRBJ1-1
CDR3aa: CATAEGRNTEAFF

len: 13
v_gene: TRBV7-6
j_gene: TRBJ1-1
CDR3aa: CASSEGVNTEAFF

len: 12
v_gene: TRBV19
j_gene: TRBJ1-3
CDR3aa: CASSLLGNTIYF

len: 12
v_gene: TRBV28
j_gene: TRBJ1-2
CDR3aa: CASTGLFYGYTF

len: 14
v_gene: TRBV10-2
j_gene: TRBJ2-3
CDR3aa: CASSQSRRADTQYF

len: 14
v_gene: TRBV7-6
j_gene: TRBJ2-7
CDR3aa: CASSLGGQGQEQYF

len: 14
v_gene: TRBV28
j_gene: TRBJ1-5
CDR3aa: CASSPDRTDQPQHF

len: 13
v_gene: TRBV6-1
j_gene: TRBJ2-3
CDR3aa: CASSGGRTDTQYF

len: 14
v_gene: TRBV5-1
j_gene: TRBJ2-1
CDR3aa: CASSQGHSYNEQFF

len: 16
v_gene: TRBV1
j_gene: TRBJ2-5
CDR3aa: CTSSQRTGDPQETQYF

len: 15
v_gene: TRBV7-2
j_gene: TRBJ2-5
CDR3aa: CASSPRGTPMETQYF

len: 16
v_gene: TRBV19
j_gene: TRBJ1-4
CDR3aa: CASSIVLQTEREKLFF

len: 16
v_gene: TRBV4-1
j_gene: TRBJ1-6
CDR3aa: CASSQEGTGRASPLHF

len: 15
v_gene: TRBV2
j_gene: TRBJ2-7
CDR3aa: CASSYLQVSSYEQYF

len: 13
v_gene: TRBV11-3
j_gene: TRBJ1-6
CDR3aa: CASSLGSPAPLHF

len: 15
v_gene: TRBV19
j_gene: TRBJ2-7
CDR3aa: CASSIGRQGPYEQYF

len: 15
v_gene: TRBV29-1
j_gene: TRBJ2-5
CDR3aa: CSVNLRDRSQETQYF

len: 15
v_gene: TRBV7-2
j_gene: TRBJ1-2
CDR3aa: CASTEDMTANYGYTF

len: 14
v_gene: TRBV28
j_gene: TRBJ2-7
CDR3aa: CASSLRAGGGEQYF

len: 15
v_gene: TRBV11-3
j_gene: TRBJ2-3
CDR3aa: CASSSLAGATDTQYF

len: 11
v_gene: TRBV30
j_gene: TRBJ1-2
CDR3aa: CAWSPLYGYTF

len: 15
v_gene: TRBV5-1
j_gene: TRBJ2-1
CDR3aa: CASSMDGGAYNEQFF

len: 13
v_gene: TRBV7-3
j_gene: TRBJ2-1
CDR3aa: CASSAGQFNEQFF

len: 13
v_gene: TRBV4-2
j_gene: TRBJ2-1
CDR3aa: CASSHPSRGEQFF

len: 13
v_gene: TRBV11-3
j_gene: TRBJ2-7
CDR3aa: CASSPRTVYEQYF

len: 15
v_gene: TRBV6-5
j_gene: TRBJ1-3
CDR3aa: CATVRQGFSGNTIYF

len: 10
v_gene: TRBV20-1
j_gene: TRBJ1-3
CDR3aa: CSARGQGYYF

len: 13
v_gene: TRBV7-6
j_gene: TRBJ1-1
CDR3aa: CASSLVSGTEAFF

len: 14
v_gene: TRBV7-2
j_gene: TRBJ2-3
CDR3aa: CASSLDRGTDTQYF

len: 13
v_gene: TRBV5-4
j_gene: TRBJ1-5
CDR3aa: CASSLGGDQPQHF

len: 14
v_gene: TRBV5-1
j_gene: TRBJ1-4
CDR3aa: CASSPRQANEKLFF

len: 16
v_gene: TRBV11-2
j_gene: TRBJ2-3
CDR3aa: CASSLPLAGSTDTQYF

len: 15
v_gene: TRBV2
j_gene: TRBJ2-3
CDR3aa: CASRFTGGSTDTQYF

len: 14
v_gene: TRBV29-1
j_gene: TRBJ2-3
CDR3aa: CSVRGRSSTDTQYF

len: 15
v_gene: TRBV6-5
j_gene: TRBJ1-4
CDR3aa: CASSYSSQGREKLFF

len: 17
v_gene: TRBV9
j_gene: TRBJ2-1
CDR3aa: CASSPDPTSGRYNEQFF

len: 15
v_gene: TRBV5-4
j_gene: TRBJ1-2
CDR3aa: CASSQDLGQGAGYTF

len: 15
v_gene: TRBV5-6
j_gene: TRBJ1-3
CDR3aa: CASSFYGSSGNTIYF